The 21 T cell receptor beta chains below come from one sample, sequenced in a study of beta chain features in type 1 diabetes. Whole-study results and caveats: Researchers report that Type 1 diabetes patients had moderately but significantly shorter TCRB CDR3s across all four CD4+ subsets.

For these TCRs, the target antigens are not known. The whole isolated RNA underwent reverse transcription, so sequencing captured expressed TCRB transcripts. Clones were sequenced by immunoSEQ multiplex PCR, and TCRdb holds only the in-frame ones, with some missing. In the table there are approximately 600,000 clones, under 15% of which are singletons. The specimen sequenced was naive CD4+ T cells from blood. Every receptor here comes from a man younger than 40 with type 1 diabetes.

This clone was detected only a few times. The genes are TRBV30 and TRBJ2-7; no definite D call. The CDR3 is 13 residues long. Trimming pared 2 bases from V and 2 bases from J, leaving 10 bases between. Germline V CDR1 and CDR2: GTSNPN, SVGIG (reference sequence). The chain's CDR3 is CAWSPHFTYEQYF. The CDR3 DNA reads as TGTGCCTGGAGTCCTCACTTTACCTACGAGCAGTACTTC.

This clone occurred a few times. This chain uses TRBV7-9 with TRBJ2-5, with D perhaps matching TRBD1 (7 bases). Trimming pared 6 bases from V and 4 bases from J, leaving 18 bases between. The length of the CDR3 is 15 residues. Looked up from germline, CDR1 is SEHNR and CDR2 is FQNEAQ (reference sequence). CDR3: CASSPGQVGGETQYF. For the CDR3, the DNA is TGTGCCAGCAGTCCCGGACAGGTCGGGGGAGAGACCCAGTACTTC. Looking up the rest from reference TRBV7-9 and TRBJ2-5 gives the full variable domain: DTGVSQNPRHKITKRGQNVTFRCDPISEHNRLYWYRQTLGQGPEFLTYFQNEAQLEKSRLLSDRFSAERPKGSFSTLEIQRTEQGDSAMYLCASSPGQVGGETQYFGPGTRLLVL.

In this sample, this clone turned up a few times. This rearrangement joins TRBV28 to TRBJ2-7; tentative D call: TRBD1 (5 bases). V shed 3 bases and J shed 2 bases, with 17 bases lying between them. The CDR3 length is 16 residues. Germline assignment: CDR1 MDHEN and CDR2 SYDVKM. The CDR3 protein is CASSFRTPERPYEQYF. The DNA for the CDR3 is TGTGCCAGCAGTTTCCGGACACCCGAGAGGCCCTACGAGCAGTACTTC.

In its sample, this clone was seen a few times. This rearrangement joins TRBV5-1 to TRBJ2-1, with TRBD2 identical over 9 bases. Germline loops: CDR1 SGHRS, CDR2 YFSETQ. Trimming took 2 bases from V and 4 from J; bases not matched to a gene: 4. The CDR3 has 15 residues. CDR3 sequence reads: CASSFSGGPYNEQFF. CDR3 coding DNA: TGCGCCAGCAGCTTTAGCGGGGGCCCATACAATGAGCAGTTCTTC.

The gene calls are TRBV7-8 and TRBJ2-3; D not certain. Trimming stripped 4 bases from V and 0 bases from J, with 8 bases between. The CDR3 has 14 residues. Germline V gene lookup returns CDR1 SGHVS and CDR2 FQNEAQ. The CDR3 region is CASSYRDSTDTQYF. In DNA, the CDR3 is TGTGCCAGCAGCTACAGAGACAGCACAGATACGCAGTATTTT.

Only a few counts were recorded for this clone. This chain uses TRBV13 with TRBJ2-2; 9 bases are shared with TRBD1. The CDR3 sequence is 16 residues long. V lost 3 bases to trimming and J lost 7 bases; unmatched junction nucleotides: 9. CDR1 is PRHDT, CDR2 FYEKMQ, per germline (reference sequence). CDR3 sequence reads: CASSFQGQGLFGELFF. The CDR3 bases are TGTGCCAGCAGCTTTCAGGGACAGGGATTGTTCGGGGAGCTGTTTTTT.

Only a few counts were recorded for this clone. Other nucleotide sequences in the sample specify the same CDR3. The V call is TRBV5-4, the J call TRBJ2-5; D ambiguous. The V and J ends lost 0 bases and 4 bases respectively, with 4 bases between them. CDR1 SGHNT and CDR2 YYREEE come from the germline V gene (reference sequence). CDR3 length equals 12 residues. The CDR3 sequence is CASSLVSETQYF. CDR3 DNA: TGTGCCAGCAGCTTGGTTTCAGAGACCCAGTACTTC.

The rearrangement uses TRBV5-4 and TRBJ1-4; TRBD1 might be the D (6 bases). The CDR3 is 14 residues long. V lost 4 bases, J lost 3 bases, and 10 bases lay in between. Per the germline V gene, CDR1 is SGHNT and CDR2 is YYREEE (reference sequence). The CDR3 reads CASSVQGPNEKLFF. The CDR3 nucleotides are TGTGCCAGCAGCGTACAGGGACCTAATGAAAAACTGTTTTTT.

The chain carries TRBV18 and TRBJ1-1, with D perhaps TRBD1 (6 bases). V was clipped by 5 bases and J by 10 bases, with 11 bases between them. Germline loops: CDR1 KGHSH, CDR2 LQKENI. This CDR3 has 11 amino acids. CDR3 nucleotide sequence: TGTGCCAGCTCAGCGGGGGCCGGAGCTTTCTTT. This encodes CASSAGAGAFF.

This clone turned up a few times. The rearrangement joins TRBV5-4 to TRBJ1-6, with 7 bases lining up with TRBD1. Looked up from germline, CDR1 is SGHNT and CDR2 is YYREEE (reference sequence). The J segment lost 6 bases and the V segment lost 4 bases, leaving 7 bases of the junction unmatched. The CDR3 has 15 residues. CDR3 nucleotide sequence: TGTGCCAGCAGCACGCGGGACAGAACTAATTCACCCCTCCACTTT. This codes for CASSTRDRTNSPLHF.

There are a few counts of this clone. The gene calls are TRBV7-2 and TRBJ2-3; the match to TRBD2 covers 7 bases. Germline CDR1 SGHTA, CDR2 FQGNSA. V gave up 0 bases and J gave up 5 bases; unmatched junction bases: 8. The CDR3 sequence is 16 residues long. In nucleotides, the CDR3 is TGTGCCAGCAGCTTAGCCCAGCGGGGTGGCCGAGATACGCAGTATTTT. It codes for CASSLAQRGGRDTQYF. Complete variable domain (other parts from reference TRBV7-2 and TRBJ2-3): GAGVSQSPSNKVTEKGKDVELRCDPISGHTALYWYRQSLGQGLEFLIYFQGNSAPDKSGLPSDRFSAERTGGSVSTLTIQRTQQEDSAVYLCASSLAQRGGRDTQYFGPGTRLTVL.

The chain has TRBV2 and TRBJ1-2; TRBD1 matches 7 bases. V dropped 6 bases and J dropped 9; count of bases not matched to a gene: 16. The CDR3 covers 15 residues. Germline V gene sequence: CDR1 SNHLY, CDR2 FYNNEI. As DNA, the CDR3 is TGTGCCAGCAGCCCCTCCGGACAGGCTCGTTCTAGCTACACCTTC. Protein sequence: CASSPSGQARSSYTF.

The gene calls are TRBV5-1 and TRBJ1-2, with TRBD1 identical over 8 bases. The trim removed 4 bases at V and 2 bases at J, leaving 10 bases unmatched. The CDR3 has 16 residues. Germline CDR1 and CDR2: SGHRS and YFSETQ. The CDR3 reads CASSPGQGVINYGYTF. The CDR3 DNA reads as TGCGCCAGCAGCCCTGGACAGGGAGTGATAAACTATGGCTACACCTTC.

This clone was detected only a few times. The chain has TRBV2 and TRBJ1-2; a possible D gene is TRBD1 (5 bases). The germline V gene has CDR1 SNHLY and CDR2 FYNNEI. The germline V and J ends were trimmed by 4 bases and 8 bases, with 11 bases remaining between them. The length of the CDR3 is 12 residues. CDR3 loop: CASSGQGAGYTF. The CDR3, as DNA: TGTGCCAGCAGTGGGCAGGGCGCAGGCTACACCTTC.

CDR3 residues: CASSQARAGNYGYTF. The CDR3 DNA reads as TGCGCCAGCAGCCAAGCTCGGGCAGGGAACTATGGCTACACCTTC. The rearrangement uses TRBV4-3 and TRBJ1-2, with a weak D call TRBD1 (5 bases). The V end lost 1 base, the J end lost 2 bases, and 11 bases lay between the germline ends. This CDR3 region has 15 residues. CDR1 and CDR2 from the germline V gene are LGHNA and YSLEER.

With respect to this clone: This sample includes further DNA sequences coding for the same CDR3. The CDR3 spells CASSQDRGQPQHF. CDR3 DNA sequence: TGCGCCAGCAGCCAAGACAGGGGTCAGCCCCAGCATTTT. The chain carries TRBV4-3 and TRBJ1-5; D is possibly TRBD1 (6 bases). Trimming shortened V by 0 bases and J by 6 bases, and 6 bases separated the two germline ends. CDR3 size: 13 residues. Germline CDR1 LGHNA, CDR2 YSLEER.

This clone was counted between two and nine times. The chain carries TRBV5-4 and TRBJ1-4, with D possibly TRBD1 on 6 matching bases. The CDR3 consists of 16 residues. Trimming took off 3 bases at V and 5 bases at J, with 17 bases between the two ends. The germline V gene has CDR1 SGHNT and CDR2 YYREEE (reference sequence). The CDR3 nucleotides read TGTGCCAGCAGCTCCCAGACCGGGACAAGGAATGAAAAACTGTTTTTT. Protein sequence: CASSSQTGTRNEKLFF.

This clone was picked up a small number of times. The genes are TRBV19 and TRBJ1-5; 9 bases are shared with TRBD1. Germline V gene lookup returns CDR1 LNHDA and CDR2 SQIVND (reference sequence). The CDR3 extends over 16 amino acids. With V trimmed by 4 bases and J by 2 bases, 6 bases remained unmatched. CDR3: CASSRNRGQGNQPQHF. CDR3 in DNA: TGTGCCAGTAGTAGGAACAGGGGGCAAGGCAATCAGCCCCAGCATTTT.

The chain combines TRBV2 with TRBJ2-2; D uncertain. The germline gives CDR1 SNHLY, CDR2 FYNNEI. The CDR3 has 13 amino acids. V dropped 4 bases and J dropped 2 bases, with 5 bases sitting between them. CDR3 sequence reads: CASSVSNTGELFF. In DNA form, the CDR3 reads TGTGCCAGCAGTGTCAGTAACACCGGGGAGCTGTTTTTT. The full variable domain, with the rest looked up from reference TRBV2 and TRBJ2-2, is EPEVTQTPSHQVTQMGQEVILRCVPISNHLYFYWYRQILGQKVEFLVSFYNNEISEKSEIFDDQFSVERPDGSNFTLKIRSTKLEDSAMYFCASSVSNTGELFFGEGSRLTVL.

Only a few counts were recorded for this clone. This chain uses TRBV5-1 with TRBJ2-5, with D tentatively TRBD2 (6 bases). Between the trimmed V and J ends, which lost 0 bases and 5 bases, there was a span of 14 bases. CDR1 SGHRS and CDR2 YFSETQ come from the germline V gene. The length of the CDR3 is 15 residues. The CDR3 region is CASSLEEGVKETQYF. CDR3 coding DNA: TGCGCCAGCAGCTTGGAGGAGGGTGTGAAGGAGACCCAGTACTTC.

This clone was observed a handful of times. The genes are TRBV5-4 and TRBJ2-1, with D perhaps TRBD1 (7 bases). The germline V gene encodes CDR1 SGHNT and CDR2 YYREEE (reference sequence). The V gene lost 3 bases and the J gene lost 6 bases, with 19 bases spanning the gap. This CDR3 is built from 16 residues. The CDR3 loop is CASSSGGTVGSNEQFF. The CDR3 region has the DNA TGTGCCAGCAGCTCAGGGGGGACAGTGGGTAGCAATGAGCAGTTCTTC.